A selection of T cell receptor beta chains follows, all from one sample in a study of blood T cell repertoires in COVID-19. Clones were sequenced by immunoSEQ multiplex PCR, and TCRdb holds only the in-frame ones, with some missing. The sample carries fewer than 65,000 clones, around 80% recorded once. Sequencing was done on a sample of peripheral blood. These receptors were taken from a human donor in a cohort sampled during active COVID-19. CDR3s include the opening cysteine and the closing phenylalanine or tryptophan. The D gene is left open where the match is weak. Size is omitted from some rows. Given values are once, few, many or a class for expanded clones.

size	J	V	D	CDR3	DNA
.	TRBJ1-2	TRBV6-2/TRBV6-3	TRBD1	CASSTRQGRSGYTF	TGTGCCAGCAGCACCCGACAGGGGAGGAGTGGCTACACCTTC
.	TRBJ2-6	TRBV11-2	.	CASSLSAGANVLTF	TGTGCCAGCAGCTTGTCGGCTGGGGCCAACGTCCTGACTTTC
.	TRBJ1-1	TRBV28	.	CASRRGYGTEAFF	TGTGCCAGCCGTCGGGGTTACGGAACTGAAGCTTTCTTT
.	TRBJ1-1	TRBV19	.	CASSIGVMNTEAFF	TGTGCCAGTAGTATAGGAGTTATGAACACTGAAGCTTTCTTT
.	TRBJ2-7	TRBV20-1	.	CSASDYLAVSYEQYF	TGCAGTGCTAGTGACTATTTAGCGGTTTCCTACGAGCAGTACTTC
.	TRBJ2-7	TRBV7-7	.	CASSLGPGSSYEQYF	TGTGCTAGCAGCTTAGGACCTGGGAGCTCCTACGAGCAGTACTTC
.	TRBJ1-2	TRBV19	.	CASSTGYTNYGYTF	TGTGCCAGTAGTACAGGATATACTAACTATGGCTACACCTTC
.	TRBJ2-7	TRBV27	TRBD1	CASSFRTGSEQYF	TGTGCCAGCAGTTTTAGGACAGGGTCCGAGCAGTACTTC
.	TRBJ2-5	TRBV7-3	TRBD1	CASSQTGGSVETQYF	TGTGCCAGCAGCCAGACAGGGGGCTCGGTGGAGACCCAGTACTTC
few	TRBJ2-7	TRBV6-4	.	CASSDSSRVWSCEQYF	TGTGCCAGCAGTGACTCGAGTCGAGTATGGAGCTGCGAGCAGTACTTC
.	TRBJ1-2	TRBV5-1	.	CASSPGPPGPGGYTF	TGCGCCAGCAGCCCCGGACCCCCCGGGCCGGGAGGCTACACCTTC
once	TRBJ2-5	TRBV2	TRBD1	CASSDRGETQYF	TGTGCCAGCAGTGACAGGGGGGAGACCCAGTACTTC
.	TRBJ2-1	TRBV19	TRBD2	CASSIVRGMGSGIHEQFF	TGTGCCAGTAGTATAGTAAGAGGGATGGGTAGCGGGATCCATGAGCAGTTCTTC
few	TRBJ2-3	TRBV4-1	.	CASSQVKDTQYF	TGCGCCAGCAGCCAAGTAAAAGATACGCAGTATTTT
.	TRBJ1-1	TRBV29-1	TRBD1	CSVGQVNTEAFF	TGCAGCGTCGGACAGGTAAACACTGAAGCTTTCTTT
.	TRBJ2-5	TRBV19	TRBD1	CASSIIWDRDRKTQYF	TGTGCCAGTAGTATAATTTGGGACAGGGATCGCAAGACCCAGTACTTC
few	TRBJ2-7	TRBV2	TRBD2	CASSYTSGGTSSYEQYF	TGTGCCAGCAGTTACACTAGCGGGGGGACTTCCTCCTACGAGCAGTACTTC
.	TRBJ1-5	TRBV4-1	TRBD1	CASSPSPGTVSKPQHF	TGCGCCAGCAGCCCCTCTCCCGGGACAGTCAGTAAGCCCCAGCATTTT
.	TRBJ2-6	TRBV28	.	CASSLLAGANVLTF	TGTGCCAGCAGTTTGTTAGCGGGGGCCAACGTCCTGACTTTC
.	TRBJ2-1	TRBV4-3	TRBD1	CASSQTGTGGSGWEHEQFF	TGCGCCAGCAGCCAGACCGGGACAGGGGGCTCCGGTTGGGAACATGAGCAGTTCTTC
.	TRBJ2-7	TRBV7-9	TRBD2	CASSSGTSGSYEQYF	TGTGCCAGCAGCTCCGGGACTAGCGGCTCCTACGAGCAGTACTTC
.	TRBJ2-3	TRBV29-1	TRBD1	CSVEKSTGRGTDTQYF	TGCAGCGTTGAGAAATCGACAGGGAGAGGCACAGATACGCAGTATTTT
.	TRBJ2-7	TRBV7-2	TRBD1	CASSIATGIASYEQYF	TGTGCCAGCAGCATTGCGACAGGGATAGCCTCCTACGAGCAGTACTTC
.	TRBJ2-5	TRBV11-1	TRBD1	CASSSDRGFVETQYF	TGTGCCAGCAGCTCAGACAGGGGGTTTGTGGAGACCCAGTACTTC
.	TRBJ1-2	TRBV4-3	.	CASSQDDRPYGYTF	TGCGCCAGCAGCCAAGACGACAGGCCATATGGCTACACCTTC
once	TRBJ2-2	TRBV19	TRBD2	CASSILGTLTSGQNTGELFF	TGTGCCAGTAGTATATTGGGGACCCTGACTAGCGGGCAGAACACCGGGGAGCTGTTTTTT
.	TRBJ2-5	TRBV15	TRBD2	CATSRDDGRGRETQYF	TGTGCCACCAGCAGAGATGACGGGCGGGGGAGGGAGACCCAGTACTTC
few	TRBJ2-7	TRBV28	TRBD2	CASTYRVGGSWEQYF	TGTGCCAGCACCTATCGGGTGGGAGGGTCTTGGGAGCAGTACTTC
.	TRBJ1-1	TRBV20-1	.	CSARWQYEAFF	TGCAGTGCTAGATGGCAGTATGAAGCTTTCTTT
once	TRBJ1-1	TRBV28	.	CASFQVNTEAFF	TGTGCGTCTTTCCAGGTGAACACTGAAGCTTTCTTT
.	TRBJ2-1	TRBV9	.	CASSGGQLTSPNEQFF	TGTGCCAGCAGCGGAGGACAGTTGACTAGCCCCAATGAGCAGTTCTTC
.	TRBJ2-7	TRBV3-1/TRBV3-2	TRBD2	CASSRTSSGEQYF	TGTGCCAGCAGTCGGACTAGCTCCGGCGAGCAGTACTTC
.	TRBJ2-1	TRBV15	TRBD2	CATSRGTSSLYNEQFF	TGTGCCACCAGCAGAGGGACTAGCAGCCTCTACAATGAGCAGTTCTTC
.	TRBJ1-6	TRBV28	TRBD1	CASRIRGTGPGSPLHF	TGTGCCAGCAGAATTAGAGGGACAGGGCCAGGGTCACCCCTCCACTTT
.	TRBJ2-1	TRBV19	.	CASSIRGNEQFF	TGTGCCAGTAGTATACGGGGGAATGAGCAGTTCTTC
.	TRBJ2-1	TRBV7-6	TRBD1	CASSFTFSGDRGLHEQFF	TGTGCCAGCAGCTTCACTTTTTCGGGGGACAGGGGGCTCCATGAGCAGTTCTTC
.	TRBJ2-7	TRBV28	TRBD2	CASSPRGGETNPSGYEQYF	TGTGCCAGCAGTCCCCGTGGGGGGGAGACTAATCCTAGCGGATACGAGCAGTACTTC
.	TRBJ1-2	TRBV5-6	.	CASSLETVYGYTF	TGTGCCAGCAGCTTGGAGACAGTGTATGGCTACACCTTC
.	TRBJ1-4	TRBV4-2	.	CASSAPGAHNEKLFF	TGTGCCAGCAGCGCCCCAGGGGCCCATAATGAAAAACTGTTTTTT
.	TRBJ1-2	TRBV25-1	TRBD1	CASSDGQGVDYGYTF	TGTGCCAGCAGTGACGGACAGGGGGTGGACTATGGCTACACCTTC
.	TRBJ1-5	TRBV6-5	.	CASREHGPNQPQHF	TGTGCCAGCAGGGAGCACGGCCCTAATCAGCCCCAGCATTTT
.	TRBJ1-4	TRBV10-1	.	CASSESKLEYLGPRYLEKLFF	TGCGCCAGCAGTGAGTCGAAGTTAGAGTACTTGGGGCCGAGGTATCTTGAAAAACTGTTTTTT
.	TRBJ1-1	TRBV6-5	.	CASSLNTGYTEAFF	TGTGCCAGCAGCCTCAACACAGGGTATACTGAAGCTTTCTTT
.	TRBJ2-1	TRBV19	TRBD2	CASSIEISGGLYEQFF	TGTGCCAGTAGTATAGAAATTAGCGGGGGCCTGTATGAGCAGTTCTTC
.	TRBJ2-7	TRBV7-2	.	CASSPTLVTYEQYF	TGTGCCAGCAGCCCTACACTAGTCACCTACGAGCAGTACTTC
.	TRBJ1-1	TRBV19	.	CASSSWTVNTEAFF	TGTGCCAGTAGTTCCTGGACAGTGAACACTGAAGCTTTCTTT
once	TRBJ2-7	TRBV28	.	CASSFLSWGAYEQYF	TGTGCCAGCAGTTTTCTTTCCTGGGGGGCCTACGAGCAGTACTTC
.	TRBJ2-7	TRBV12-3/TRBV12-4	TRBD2	CASSSGGSYEQYF	TGTGCCAGCAGTAGCGGGGGGTCCTACGAGCAGTACTTC
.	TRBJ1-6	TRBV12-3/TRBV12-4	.	CASSLSLNSPLHF	TGTGCCAGCAGTTTATCCCTGAATTCACCCCTCCACTTT
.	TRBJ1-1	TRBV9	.	CASSVGGVAGNTEAFF	TGTGCCAGCAGCGTAGGAGGGGTAGCGGGGAACACTGAAGCTTTCTTT
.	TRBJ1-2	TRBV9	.	CASSTNTETGNYGYTF	TGTGCCAGCAGCACCAATACCGAGACGGGGAACTATGGCTACACCTTC
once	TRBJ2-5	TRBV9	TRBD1	CASSVDGQGFETQYF	TGTGCCAGCAGCGTGGATGGACAGGGGTTCGAGACCCAGTACTTC
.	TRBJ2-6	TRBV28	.	CASREGTRYNVLTF	TGTGCCAGCAGGGAGGGGACGCGATACAACGTCCTGACTTTC